A selection of T cell receptor beta chains follows, all from one sample in a study of T cell changes during pregnancy in multiple sclerosis. Measured with immunoSEQ multiplex PCR; TCRdb has only the in-frame clones, and not every one. Of about 60,000 clones detected, 96% appear once; the ten largest clones hold 2% to 2.5%. This sample comprised CD8+ T cells from peripheral blood mononuclear cells, obtained after pregnancy. The receptors shown here come from a female donor with multiple sclerosis, enrolled in a pregnancy study. CDR3s include the opening cysteine and the closing phenylalanine or tryptophan. Fields, in order: clone size, D gene, J gene, V gene, CDR3 protein, CDR3 DNA. A D gene is named only where the DNA matches it firmly. Size tells how often a clone was seen (once, few, many) or the class of an expanded clone, and some rows leave it out.

clone size: NA
D gene: NA
J gene: TRBJ2-5
V gene: TRBV28
CDR3 protein: CASSGRQEEETQYF
CDR3 DNA: TGTGCCAGCAGTGGGAGACAGGAGGAAGAGACCCAGTACTTC

clone size: NA
D gene: NA
J gene: TRBJ2-1
V gene: TRBV14
CDR3 protein: CASSQGMRINNEQFF
CDR3 DNA: TGTGCCAGCAGCCAGGGTATGAGGATCAACAATGAGCAGTTCTTC

clone size: NA
D gene: NA
J gene: TRBJ1-1
V gene: TRBV7-9
CDR3 protein: CASSEGTSEAFF
CDR3 DNA: TGTGCCAGCAGCGAAGGGACTTCTGAAGCTTTCTTT

clone size: NA
D gene: NA
J gene: TRBJ2-1
V gene: TRBV27
CDR3 protein: CASSLSSGSSYNEQFF
CDR3 DNA: TGTGCCAGCAGTTTATCGTCGGGGAGCTCCTACAATGAGCAGTTCTTC

clone size: NA
D gene: NA
J gene: TRBJ1-6
V gene: TRBV5-1
CDR3 protein: CASSLTANNSPLHF
CDR3 DNA: TGCGCCAGCAGCTTGACAGCTAATAATTCACCCCTCCACTTT

clone size: once
D gene: NA
J gene: TRBJ2-7
V gene: TRBV27
CDR3 protein: CASSLGAVYEQYF
CDR3 DNA: TGTGCCAGCAGCCTGGGGGCAGTTTACGAGCAGTACTTC

clone size: NA
D gene: NA
J gene: TRBJ2-3
V gene: TRBV9
CDR3 protein: CASSVGGTDTQYF
CDR3 DNA: TGTGCCAGCAGCGTAGGAGGCACAGATACGCAGTATTTT

clone size: NA
D gene: NA
J gene: TRBJ2-7
V gene: TRBV6-5
CDR3 protein: CASSWKGLPFSPYF
CDR3 DNA: TGTGCCAGCAGTTGGAAGGGACTCCCATTCTCCCCGTACTTC

clone size: NA
D gene: NA
J gene: TRBJ2-3
V gene: TRBV13
CDR3 protein: CASSLATRGDTQYF
CDR3 DNA: TGTGCCAGCAGCTTAGCCACTCGCGGAGATACGCAGTATTTT

clone size: NA
D gene: TRBD1
J gene: TRBJ2-7
V gene: TRBV14
CDR3 protein: CASSRRGAGGDEQYF
CDR3 DNA: TGTGCCAGCAGCCGCCGAGGGGCAGGGGGAGACGAGCAGTACTTC

clone size: NA
D gene: TRBD1
J gene: TRBJ1-4
V gene: TRBV7-9
CDR3 protein: CASRRGQGGSNEKLFF
CDR3 DNA: TGTGCCAGCAGACGCGGACAGGGGGGATCTAATGAAAAACTGTTTTTT

clone size: NA
D gene: NA
J gene: TRBJ2-1
V gene: TRBV19
CDR3 protein: CASGPRGTEQFF
CDR3 DNA: TGTGCCAGTGGTCCGAGAGGCACTGAGCAGTTCTTC

clone size: NA
D gene: NA
J gene: TRBJ1-2
V gene: TRBV6-1
CDR3 protein: CASLSGAGYGYTF
CDR3 DNA: TGTGCCAGCTTAAGCGGGGCAGGCTATGGCTACACCTTC

clone size: once
D gene: NA
J gene: TRBJ2-5
V gene: TRBV7-9
CDR3 protein: CASSLARRSQETQYF
CDR3 DNA: TGTGCCAGCAGCTTAGCCCGACGGAGCCAAGAGACCCAGTACTTC

clone size: NA
D gene: NA
J gene: TRBJ2-1
V gene: TRBV10-3
CDR3 protein: CAISGGLAPSSYNEQFF
CDR3 DNA: TGTGCCATCAGTGGAGGCCTAGCGCCTAGCTCCTACAATGAGCAGTTCTTC

clone size: NA
D gene: NA
J gene: TRBJ2-2
V gene: TRBV9
CDR3 protein: CASSSVGLQNTGELFF
CDR3 DNA: TGTGCCAGCAGCTCGGTGGGACTCCAAAACACCGGGGAGCTGTTTTTT

clone size: NA
D gene: NA
J gene: TRBJ2-7
V gene: TRBV28
CDR3 protein: CASSFRAYEQYF
CDR3 DNA: TGTGCCAGCAGTTTTCGTGCCTACGAGCAGTACTTC

clone size: NA
D gene: NA
J gene: TRBJ2-3
V gene: TRBV4-2
CDR3 protein: CASSQERASGTDTQYF
CDR3 DNA: TGTGCCAGCAGCCAAGAACGGGCTAGCGGCACAGATACGCAGTATTTT

clone size: NA
D gene: NA
J gene: TRBJ1-1
V gene: TRBV5-1
CDR3 protein: CASSFGSRGLNTEAFF
CDR3 DNA: TGCGCCAGCAGCTTCGGATCTCGGGGTTTGAACACTGAAGCTTTCTTT

clone size: NA
D gene: TRBD2
J gene: TRBJ2-7
V gene: TRBV28
CDR3 protein: CASSSFLAGISYEQYF
CDR3 DNA: TGTGCCAGCAGTTCTTTTCTAGCGGGGATCTCCTACGAGCAGTACTTC

clone size: many
D gene: NA
J gene: TRBJ2-7
V gene: TRBV6-5
CDR3 protein: CASSPRVDYEQYF
CDR3 DNA: TGTGCCAGCAGTCCCCGGGTTGACTACGAGCAGTACTTC

clone size: NA
D gene: TRBD1
J gene: TRBJ2-6
V gene: TRBV7-6
CDR3 protein: CASSARQGSGANVLTF
CDR3 DNA: TGTGCCAGCAGCGCGCGACAGGGATCTGGGGCCAACGTCCTGACTTTC

clone size: NA
D gene: NA
J gene: TRBJ2-7
V gene: TRBV7-9
CDR3 protein: CASSLRLDEQYF
CDR3 DNA: TGTGCCAGCAGCTTGAGGCTGGACGAGCAGTACTTC